Presented here are 11 T cell receptor beta chains from one specimen sequenced in a study of T cell responses to AZD1222 COVID-19 vaccine. Only in-frame clones appear in the TCRdb table, and some are missing; sequencing was by immunoSEQ multiplex PCR. The sample has 120,000 to 150,000 clones; around 89% are singletons. The starting material was peripheral blood, obtained on day 0 of AZD1222 vaccination. The source of these receptors is an adult in good health.

The genes are TRBV2 and TRBJ1-5, with TRBD1 matching over 8 bases. V trimming: 6 bases; J trimming: 5 bases; junction bases outside the gene matches: 3. The CDR3 is 13 amino acids. From germline, CDR1 is SNHLY and CDR2 FYNNEI. CDR3 in DNA: TGTGCCAGCAGGACAGGGGAAGATCAGCCCCAGCATTTT. This codes for CASRTGEDQPQHF.

The genes are TRBV11-2 and TRBJ2-7; TRBD2 agrees at 9 bases. The trim removed 2 bases at V and 5 bases at J, leaving 4 bases unmatched. The germline V gene has CDR1 SGHAT and CDR2 FQNNGV. The CDR3 length is 14 residues. CDR3 bases: TGTGCCAGCAGCTTATTGCGGGGGGGCGACGAGCAGTACTTC. It translates to CASSLLRGGDEQYF. Using reference TRBV11-2 and TRBJ2-7 for the parts outside the CDR3, the full variable domain is EAGVAQSPRYKIIEKRQSVAFWCNPISGHATLYWYQQILGQGPKLLIQFQNNGVVDDSQLPKDRFSAERLKGVDSTLKIQPAKLEDSAVYLCASSLLRGGDEQYFGPGTRLTVT.

J is TRBJ1-5 and V is TRBV13; 9 positions agree with TRBD1. With 0 bases clipped from V and 7 bases from J, the junction kept 4 bases outside the gene matches. Germline values: CDR1 PRHDT, CDR2 FYEKMQ (reference sequence). The CDR3 runs to 15 residues. For the CDR3, the DNA is TGTGCCAGCAGCTTAGGCACAGGGGGCGCGCAGCCCCAGCATTTT. Residues: CASSLGTGGAQPQHF. Looking up the rest from reference TRBV13 and TRBJ1-5 gives the full variable domain: AAGVIQSPRHLIKEKRETATLKCYPIPRHDTVYWYQQGPGQDPQFLISFYEKMQSDKGSIPDRFSAQQFSDYHSELNMSSLELGDSALYFCASSLGTGGAQPQHFGDGTRLSIL.

The V call is TRBV10-3, the J call TRBJ1-2; 9 bases line up with TRBD1. V was pared by 11 bases and J by 3 bases, with 7 bases of the junction left unmatched. Germline CDR1 is ENHRY and CDR2 is SYGVKD. CDR3 length: 13 residues. CDR3 region: CASCGTGYYGYTF. In DNA form, the CDR3 reads TGTGCCTCGTGCGGGACAGGGTACTATGGCTACACCTTC.

V is TRBV30 and J is TRBJ2-1, with 7 bases lining up with TRBD2. The CDR3 totals 14 residues. J was trimmed by 5 bases and V by 0 bases; bases with no gene match: 4. CDR1 is GTSNPN, CDR2 SVGIG, per germline (reference sequence). The DNA for the CDR3 is TGTGCCTGGAGTGTAGCTAGCGGTGACAATGAGCAGTTCTTC. It encodes CAWSVASGDNEQFF.

This chain links TRBV28 with TRBJ1-2; no clear D gene. Germline loops: CDR1 MDHEN, CDR2 SYDVKM. Trimming left V 2 bases short and J 2 bases short, with 15 bases between. This CDR3 has 16 amino acids. CDR3 DNA sequence: TGTGCCAGCAGTTTACAGGCTGGCCACGCGAACTATGGCTACACCTTC. Its translation: CASSLQAGHANYGYTF.

The rearrangement uses TRBV6-9 and TRBJ2-7; the D is unclear. V was shortened by 4 bases and J by 7 bases, with 20 bases between the two germline ends. The CDR3 consists of 15 residues. From germline, CDR1 is MNHGY and CDR2 SVAAGI. Here the CDR3 reads CASSFPAIRVGEQYF. In DNA form, the CDR3 reads TGTGCCAGCAGTTTCCCCGCCATTCGGGTCGGGGAGCAGTACTTC.

This clone occurred once. The rearrangement joins TRBV9 to TRBJ2-5, with TRBD2 identical over 11 bases. Losses at the gene ends were 2 bases for V and 5 bases for J; bases not matched to a gene: 11. The germline gives CDR1 SGDLS, CDR2 YYNGEE. CDR3 size: 17 residues. The CDR3 DNA sequence: TGTGCCAGCAGCGTCTATAGCGGGGGGGGAAGTCGGGAGACCCAGTACTTC. It specifies CASSVYSGGGSRETQYF. Looking up the rest from reference TRBV9 and TRBJ2-5 gives the full variable domain: DSGVTQTPKHLITATGQRVTLRCSPRSGDLSVYWYQQSLDQGLQFLIQYYNGEERAKGNILERFSAQQFPDLHSELNLSSLELGDSALYFCASSVYSGGGSRETQYFGPGTRLLVL.

The chain uses TRBV7-2 and TRBJ2-2; D is perhaps TRBD1 (6 bases). The CDR3 totals 14 residues. Per the germline V gene, CDR1 is SGHTA and CDR2 is FQGNSA. Trimming left V 7 bases short and J 5 bases short, with 14 bases between. CDR3 nucleotides: TGTGCCAGCACTCGCCAGGGGCATACCGGGGAGCTGTTTTTT. Translation: CASTRQGHTGELFF.

This clone was detected ten times or more. V is TRBV19 and J is TRBJ1-2; D may be TRBD1 (5 bases). This CDR3 has 14 residues. V was shortened by 3 bases and J by 1 base, with 9 bases between the two germline ends. Germline V lookup: CDR1 LNHDA, CDR2 SQIVND (reference sequence). In nucleotides, the CDR3 is TGTGCCAGTAGTATGGGGGATCTTAACTATGGCTACACCTTC. Translating gives CASSMGDLNYGYTF.

The chain carries TRBV27 and TRBJ2-7; D possibly corresponds to TRBD1 (6 bases). With 3 bases removed from V and 6 bases from J, the gap between germline ends came to 15 bases. The CDR3 loop spans 14 amino acids. Germline lookup yields CDR1 MNHEY and CDR2 SMNVEV (reference sequence). This chain's CDR3 is CASSFSGDLIEQYF. CDR3 bases: TGTGCCAGCAGTTTCTCAGGGGACCTGATCGAGCAGTACTTC.